This entry is about one T cell receptor (beta chain). Its antigen is unknown. This entry belongs to a study of T cell repertoires in cytomegalovirus infection. Regarding the study as a whole: HLA-C-restricted CMV-specific TCR beta clonotypes prevailed in the ex vivo response.

TCRdb analysed the reads with MiXCR anew, one entry per CDR3 protein. This sample has approximately 120,000 distinct CDR3 sequences, with around 30% found just once. The source material was CD8+ T cells from cultured PBMCs, sampled from culture after CMV antigen stimulation. This receptor was taken from a human donor in good health (CMV status not recorded). Some clones in this sample may be carry-over from other donors' samples.

The CDR3 spells CASSPTAQGVDNSPLHF. The CDR3 coding sequence is TGTGCCAGCAGTCCTACAGCCCAAGGGGTGGATAATTCACCCCTCCACTTT. The V and J genes are TRBV28 and TRBJ1-6; the D gene is possibly TRBD1 (5 bases). Germline lookup yields CDR1 MDHEN and CDR2 SYDVKM. CDR3 length equals 17 residues. Trimming took off 5 bases at V and 5 bases at J, with 19 bases between the two ends.